This T cell receptor beta chain was sequenced in a study of CD8 T cells in Susac syndrome (dated by TCRdb to the late 2010s). Concerning the study at large: Among the Susac syndrome patients who were sequenced, clinically active disease was present in six and clinical remission was observed in fewer than 10. At blood withdrawal, Susac syndrome patients were either therapy-naive, taking corticosteroids (in some cases with IVIg as well), or taking IVIg alone. Repertoire sequencing was used to test whether CD8+ T cell activation and differentiation in Susac syndrome was antigen driven. Clonality of the CD8+ T cell repertoire was compared between about a dozen healthy donors, about 14 Susac syndrome patients and fewer than 16 multiple sclerosis patients. What the study reported, not specific to this receptor: Clonal expansion was seen in Susac syndrome CD8+ repertoires, peaking in CD8+ TEMRA cells and being greater in clinically active patients than in remitting ones. Roughly 17 and five Susac-specific public clones were found in the total CD8+ and CD8+ TEMRA repertoires, respectively. The study acknowledged that relatively few individuals were included in the TCR sequencing and HLA analysis.

Peripheral blood CD8+ and CD4+ T cells from healthy donors, Susac syndrome patients and multiple sclerosis patients were profiled by high-throughput TCR beta sequencing. The Susac syndrome patients fulfilled recently defined diagnostic criteria for definite or probable disease. Bulk CD8+ and CD4+ T cells were purified by magnetic negative isolation, whereas CD8+ TEMRA cells were enriched by FACS. Blood was collected in EDTA tubes and processed within 24 hours, with PBMCs isolated through density gradient centrifugation. PBMCs intended for TCR sequencing were cryopreserved in liquid nitrogen and were subsequently thawed in a 37 degrees C water bath. The sorted or isolated CD4+, CD8+ and CD8+ TEMRA cells had a purity of 90% or higher. Concerning this clonotype: Its target antigen remains unknown. Within one base of it there is no much larger clone, and no base qualities were kept.

RNA was extracted using the RNeasy kit, and about 0.5 to 1 microgram was reverse transcribed with random hexamers. The immunoSEQ multiplex PCR assay, which covers 54 Vbeta and 13 Jbeta segments, was used to amplify TCR beta CDR3 regions. PCR amplification bias was corrected using a synthetic template baseline for primer optimization and computational correction. The study's own analysis went as follows. Only productive sequences were kept, with reads annotated to V, D and J genes according to IMGT and analyzed in immunoSEQ Analyzer. Clonality was computed as one minus Shannon entropy normalized by log2 of the number of productive unique sequences. For each patient and control, public and private clones were evaluated within the 100 most prevalent clones. Susac-specific clones were defined as absent from healthy and MS cohorts, roughly 1,100 published viral clones and other ImmuneACCESS disease sequences. Clones were called with MiXCR by TCRdb after fastp trimmed the public reads at Q25, and only in-frame beta chains were retained. Each CDR3 protein gets just one entry, which takes the most common genes and DNA from the rows behind it. These V and J calls are TCRdb output, not the study's own analysis. This sample is represented by about 100,000 distinct CDR3 sequences; around 95% of them were singletons. Clones ranked in the top ten supply less than 0.35% of the sample.

CDR1 and CDR2, per the germline V gene, are LGHNT and FRNRAP. From the cysteine up to the phenylalanine, the CDR3 has a length of 17 residues. Only the CDR3 region is kept as DNA, spanning 51 bases read in frame from base 1. V trim: 0 bases; J trim: 3 bases; unmatched bases: 7. The V and J segments used are TRBV12-5 and TRBJ2-1, and 8 junction bases match TRBD1. Sequencing input: CD8+ T cells from PBMCs. The clonotype comes from a human donor with Susac syndrome. The sequenced DNA is TGTGCTAGTGGTTTGGTACAGGGGGGAAGCGTCTACAATGAGCAGTTCTTC. This encodes CASGLVQGGSVYNEQFF.